This entry concerns a single T cell receptor (beta chain). Its antigen is as yet unknown. This CDR3 is built from 13 residues. Germline CDR1 and CDR2: MNHEY and SMNVEV (reference sequence). Trimming left V 6 bases short and J 2 bases short, with 9 bases between. This sample was taken from a study of pediatric ulcerative colitis. Study-level points and caveats: In rectum, acute severe colitis had expanded clones and less diversity.

Sequencing used immunoSEQ multiplex PCR; TCRdb keeps in-frame clones, though not all of them. The data hold 5,500 to 7,000 clones, with roughly nine tenths observed a single time. The chain recombines TRBV27 with TRBJ2-3; a possible D gene is TRBD2 (5 bases). The clonotype originates from a girl aged 10-17 years who was a control in a study of pediatric ulcerative colitis. The specimen sequenced was blood. The CDR3 DNA follows: TGTGCCAGCAGGACCGGACTCACAGATACGCAGTATTTT. It yields the protein CASRTGLTDTQYF.